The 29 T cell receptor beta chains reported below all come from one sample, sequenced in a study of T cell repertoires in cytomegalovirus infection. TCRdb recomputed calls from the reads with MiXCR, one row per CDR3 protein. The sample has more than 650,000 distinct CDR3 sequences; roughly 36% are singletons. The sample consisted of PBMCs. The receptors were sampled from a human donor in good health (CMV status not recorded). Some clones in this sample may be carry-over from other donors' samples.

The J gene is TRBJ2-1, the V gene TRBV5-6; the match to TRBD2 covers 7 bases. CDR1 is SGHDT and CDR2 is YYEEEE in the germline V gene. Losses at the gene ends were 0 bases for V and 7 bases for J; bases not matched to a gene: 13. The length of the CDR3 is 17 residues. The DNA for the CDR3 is TGTGCCAGCAGCTTGGCTAGGTGGGGTAGGCGGGAGAATGAGCAGTTCTTC. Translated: CASSLARWGRRENEQFF.

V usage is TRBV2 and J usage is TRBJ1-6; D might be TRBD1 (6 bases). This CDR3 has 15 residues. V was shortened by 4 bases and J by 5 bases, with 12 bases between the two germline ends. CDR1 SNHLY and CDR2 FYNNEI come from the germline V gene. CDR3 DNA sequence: TGTGCCAGCAGTGTGCAGGGGTGGAATAATTCACCCCTCCACTTT. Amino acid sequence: CASSVQGWNNSPLHF.

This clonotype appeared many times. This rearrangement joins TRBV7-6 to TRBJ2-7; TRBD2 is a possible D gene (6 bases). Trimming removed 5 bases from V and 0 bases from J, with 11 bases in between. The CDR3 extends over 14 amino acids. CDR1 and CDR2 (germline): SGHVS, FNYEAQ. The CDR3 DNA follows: TGTGCCAGCAGCGGAGGGCGGGGCTCCTACGAGCAGTACTTC. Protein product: CASSGGRGSYEQYF.

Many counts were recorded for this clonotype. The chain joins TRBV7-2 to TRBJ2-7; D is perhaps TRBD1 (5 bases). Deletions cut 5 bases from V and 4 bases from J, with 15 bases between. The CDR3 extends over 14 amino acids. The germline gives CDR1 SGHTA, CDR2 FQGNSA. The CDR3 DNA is TGTGCCAGCAGCCCACAGAAGGGGAAATACGAGCAGTACTTC. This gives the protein CASSPQKGKYEQYF.

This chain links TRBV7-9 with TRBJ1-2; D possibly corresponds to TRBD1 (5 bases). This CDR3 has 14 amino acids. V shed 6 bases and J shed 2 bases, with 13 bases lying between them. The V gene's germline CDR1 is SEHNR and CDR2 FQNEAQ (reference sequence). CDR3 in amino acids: CASSRPGTNYGYTF. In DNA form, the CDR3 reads TGTGCCAGCAGTAGACCCGGGACCAACTATGGCTACACCTTC.

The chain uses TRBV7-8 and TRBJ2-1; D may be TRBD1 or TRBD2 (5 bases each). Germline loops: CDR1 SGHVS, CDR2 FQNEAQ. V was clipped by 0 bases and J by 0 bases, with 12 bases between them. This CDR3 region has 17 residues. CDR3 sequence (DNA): TGTGCCAGCAGCTTAGCGTTTGGGGCGGGCTCCTACAATGAGCAGTTCTTC. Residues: CASSLAFGAGSYNEQFF. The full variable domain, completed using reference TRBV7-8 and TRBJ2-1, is GAGVSQSPRYKVAKRGQDVALRCDPISGHVSLFWYQQALGQGPEFLTYFQNEAQLDKSGLPSDRFFAERPEGSVSTLKIQRTQQEDSAVYLCASSLAFGAGSYNEQFFGPGTRLTVL.

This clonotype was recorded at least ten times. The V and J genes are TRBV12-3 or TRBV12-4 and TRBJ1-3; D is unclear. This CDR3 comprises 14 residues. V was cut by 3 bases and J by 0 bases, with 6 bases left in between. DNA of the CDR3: TGTGCCAGCAGTTTTGGGAGCTCTGGAAACACCATATATTTT. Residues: CASSFGSSGNTIYF.

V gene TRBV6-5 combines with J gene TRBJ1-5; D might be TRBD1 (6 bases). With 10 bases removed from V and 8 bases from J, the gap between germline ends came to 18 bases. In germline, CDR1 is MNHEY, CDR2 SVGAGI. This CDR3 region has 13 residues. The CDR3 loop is CATPGQGTEPQHF. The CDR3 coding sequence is TGTGCCACACCTGGCCAGGGGACGGAGCCCCAGCATTTT.

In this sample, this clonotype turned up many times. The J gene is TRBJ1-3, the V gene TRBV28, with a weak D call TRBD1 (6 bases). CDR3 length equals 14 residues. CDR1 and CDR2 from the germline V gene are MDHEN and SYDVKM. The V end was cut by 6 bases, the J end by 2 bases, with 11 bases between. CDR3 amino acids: CASSFRGPGNTIYF. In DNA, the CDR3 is TGTGCCAGCAGCTTTCGGGGGCCTGGAAACACCATATATTTT.

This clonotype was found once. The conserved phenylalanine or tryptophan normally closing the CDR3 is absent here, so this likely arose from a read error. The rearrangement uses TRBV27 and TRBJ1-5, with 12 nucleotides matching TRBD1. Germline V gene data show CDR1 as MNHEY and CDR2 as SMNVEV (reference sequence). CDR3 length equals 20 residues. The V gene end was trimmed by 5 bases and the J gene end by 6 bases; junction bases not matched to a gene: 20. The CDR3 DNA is TGTGCCAGCAGTCCGTCCCGAACGGGGGGGACAGGGGGCGTAGGTCAGCCCCAGCATTTG. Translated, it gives CASSPSRTGGTGGVGQPQHL.

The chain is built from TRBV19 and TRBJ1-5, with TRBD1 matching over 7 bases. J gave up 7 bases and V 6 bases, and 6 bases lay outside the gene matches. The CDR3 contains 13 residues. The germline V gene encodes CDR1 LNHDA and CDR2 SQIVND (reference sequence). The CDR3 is CASRDRERQPQHF. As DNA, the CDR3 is TGTGCCAGTAGAGACAGGGAGAGGCAGCCCCAGCATTTT.

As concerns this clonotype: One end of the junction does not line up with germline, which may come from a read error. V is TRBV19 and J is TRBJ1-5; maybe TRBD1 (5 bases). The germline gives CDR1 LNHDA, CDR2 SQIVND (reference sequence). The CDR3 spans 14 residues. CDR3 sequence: CDSSLGVGNQPQHF. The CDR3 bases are TGTGACAGTAGTTTGGGGGTTGGGAATCAGCCCCAGCATTTT.

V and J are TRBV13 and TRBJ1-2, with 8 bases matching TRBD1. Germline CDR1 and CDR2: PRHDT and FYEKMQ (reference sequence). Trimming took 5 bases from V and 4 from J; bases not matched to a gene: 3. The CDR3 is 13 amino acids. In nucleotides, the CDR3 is TGTGCCAGCAGCCAGGGGGCCCTCTATGGCTACACCTTC. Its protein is CASSQGALYGYTF.

The CDR3 loop is CASSGHLSNQPQHF. In nucleotides, the CDR3 is TGTGCCAGCAGTGGGCACCTTAGCAATCAGCCCCAGCATTTT. The chain recombines TRBV28 with TRBJ1-5, with D unresolved. V lost 5 bases to trimming and J lost 0 bases, with 8 bases between them. Germline CDR1 and CDR2: MDHEN and SYDVKM. This CDR3 has 14 amino acids.

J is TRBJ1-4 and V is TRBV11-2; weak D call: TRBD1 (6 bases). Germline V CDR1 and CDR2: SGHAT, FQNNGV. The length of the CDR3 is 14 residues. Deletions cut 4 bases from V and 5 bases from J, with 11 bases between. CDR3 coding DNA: TGTGCCAGCAGCTCGGGACATTTAAATGAAAAACTGTTTTTT. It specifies CASSSGHLNEKLFF.

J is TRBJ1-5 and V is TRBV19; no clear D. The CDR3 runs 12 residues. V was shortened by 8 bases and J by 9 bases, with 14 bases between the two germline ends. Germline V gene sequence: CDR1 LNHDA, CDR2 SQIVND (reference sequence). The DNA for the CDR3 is TGTGCCAGTGGTACATATCCCCGGCCCCAGCATTTT. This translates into CASGTYPRPQHF.

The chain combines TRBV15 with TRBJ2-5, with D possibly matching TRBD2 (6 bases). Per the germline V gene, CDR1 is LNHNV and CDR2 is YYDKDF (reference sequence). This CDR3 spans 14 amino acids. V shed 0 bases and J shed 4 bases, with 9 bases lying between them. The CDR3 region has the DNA TGTGCCACCAGCAGAGACGGGGGAACAGAGACCCAGTACTTC. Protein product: CATSRDGGTETQYF.

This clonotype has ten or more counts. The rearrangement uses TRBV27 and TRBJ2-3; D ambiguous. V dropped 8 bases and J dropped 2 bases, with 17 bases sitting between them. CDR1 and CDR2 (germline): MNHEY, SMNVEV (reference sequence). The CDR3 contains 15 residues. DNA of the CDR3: TGTGCCAGCTGTACGCTGGGGAAGAACACAGATACGCAGTATTTT. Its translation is CASCTLGKNTDTQYF.

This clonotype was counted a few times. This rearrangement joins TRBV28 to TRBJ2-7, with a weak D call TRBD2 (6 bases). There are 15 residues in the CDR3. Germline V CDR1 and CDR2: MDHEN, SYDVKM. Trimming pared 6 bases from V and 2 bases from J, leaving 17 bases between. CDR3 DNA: TGTGCCAGCAGCCCAAGGGGTAGCGGAACCTACGAGCAGTACTTC. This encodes CASSPRGSGTYEQYF.

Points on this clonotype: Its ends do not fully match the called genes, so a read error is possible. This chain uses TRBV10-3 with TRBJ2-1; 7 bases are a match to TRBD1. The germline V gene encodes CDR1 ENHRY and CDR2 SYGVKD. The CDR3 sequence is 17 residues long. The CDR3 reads CAISFTPIDRVFVEKFF. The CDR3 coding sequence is TGTGCCATCAGTTTTACCCCGATTGACAGGGTATTCGTTGAGAAGTTCTTC.

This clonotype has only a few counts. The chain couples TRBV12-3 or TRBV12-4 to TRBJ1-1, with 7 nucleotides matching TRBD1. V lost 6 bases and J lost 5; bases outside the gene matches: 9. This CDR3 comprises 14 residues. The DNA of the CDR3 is TGTGCCAGCAGCCTGGACAGGTTTCTGACTGAAGCTTTCTTT. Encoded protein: CASSLDRFLTEAFF.

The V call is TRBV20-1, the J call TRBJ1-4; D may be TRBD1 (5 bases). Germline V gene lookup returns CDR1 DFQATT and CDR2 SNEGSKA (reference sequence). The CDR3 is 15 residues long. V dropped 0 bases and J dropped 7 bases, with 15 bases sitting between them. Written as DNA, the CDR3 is TGCAGTGCTAGAGATAGAGGACATGGGTCTGAAAAACTGTTTTTT. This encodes CSARDRGHGSEKLFF.

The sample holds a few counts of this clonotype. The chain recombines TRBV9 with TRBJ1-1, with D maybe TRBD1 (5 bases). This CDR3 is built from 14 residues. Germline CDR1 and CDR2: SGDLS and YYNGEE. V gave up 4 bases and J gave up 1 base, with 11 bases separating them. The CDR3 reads CASSQGAGNTEAFF. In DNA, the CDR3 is TGTGCCAGCAGCCAAGGGGCAGGGAACACTGAAGCTTTCTTT.

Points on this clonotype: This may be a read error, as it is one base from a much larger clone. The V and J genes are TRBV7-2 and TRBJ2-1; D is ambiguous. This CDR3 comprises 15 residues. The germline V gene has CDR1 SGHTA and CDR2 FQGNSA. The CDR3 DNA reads TGTGACAGCAGCCCAGAGGTATACTCCTACAATGAGCAGTTCTTC. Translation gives CDSSPEVYSYNEQFF.

Here the CDR3 DNA reads TGTGCCAGCACTAATGGGGGGGCAAGAAGCACTGAAGCTTTCTTT. It is translated as CASTNGGARSTEAFF. V usage is TRBV28 and J usage is TRBJ1-1, with D perhaps matching TRBD1 (6 bases). This CDR3 has 15 amino acids. CDR1 is MDHEN and CDR2 is SYDVKM in the germline V gene. V was cut by 7 bases and J by 4 bases, with 19 bases left in between. The full variable domain, rest sourced from reference TRBV28 and TRBJ1-1, is DVKVTQSSRYLVKRTGEKVFLECVQDMDHENMFWYRQDPGLGLRLIYFSYDVKMKEKGDIPEGYSVSREKKERFSLILESASTNQTSMYLCASTNGGARSTEAFFGQGTRLTVV.

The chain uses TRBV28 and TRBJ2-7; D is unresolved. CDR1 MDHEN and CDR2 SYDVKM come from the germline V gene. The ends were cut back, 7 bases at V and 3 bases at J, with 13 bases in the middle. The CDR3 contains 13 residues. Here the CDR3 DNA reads TGTGCCAGCACGGTGGCGAAGGGCTACGAGCAGTACTTC. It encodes CASTVAKGYEQYF.

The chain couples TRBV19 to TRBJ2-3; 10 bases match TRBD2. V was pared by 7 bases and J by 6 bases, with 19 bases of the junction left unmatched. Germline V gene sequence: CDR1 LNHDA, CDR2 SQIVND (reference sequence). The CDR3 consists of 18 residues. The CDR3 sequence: CASMQRGGLRKSWDTQYF. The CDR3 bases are TGTGCCAGTATGCAGCGGGGGGGCCTGAGGAAGAGCTGGGATACGCAGTATTTT.

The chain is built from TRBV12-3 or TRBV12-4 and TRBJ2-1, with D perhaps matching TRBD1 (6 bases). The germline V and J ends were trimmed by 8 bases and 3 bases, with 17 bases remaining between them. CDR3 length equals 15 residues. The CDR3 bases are TGTGCCAGCTCACCTTACGGGACATACTACAATGAGCAGTTCTTC. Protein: CASSPYGTYYNEQFF.

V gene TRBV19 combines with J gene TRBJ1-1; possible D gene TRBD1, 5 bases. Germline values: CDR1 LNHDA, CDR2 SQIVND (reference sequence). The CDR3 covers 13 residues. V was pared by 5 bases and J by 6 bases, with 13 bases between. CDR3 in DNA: TGTGCCAGTAGTCCGGCGGGGGTCGCTGAAGCTTTCTTT. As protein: CASSPAGVAEAFF.